This T cell receptor beta chain originates from a study of T-cell reconstitution after alpha-beta-depleted transplantation in children. General observations from the study: T-cell numbers and diversity, one year after transplant, stemmed largely from T cells that were newly produced.

This clonotype was picked up many times. As yet, its antigen is unknown. J was trimmed by 5 bases and V by 6 bases; bases with no gene match: 15. The length of the CDR3 is 17 residues. Germline V CDR1 and CDR2: MNHNS, SASEGT. The library targeted TCRbeta and was prepared with unique molecular identifiers. TCRdb reanalysed the PCR reads using MiXCR and keeps one entry per CDR3 protein. This table holds 750,000 to 950,000 distinct CDR3 sequences, 15% to 20% found once. This TCR came from a male patient younger than 18 who had a stem cell transplant for acute lymphoblastic leukemia, so the T cells may come from the graft donor. The chain employs TRBV6-1 and TRBJ2-5, with 10 positions matching TRBD2. This sample comprised PBMCs, mostly from graft donor cells, obtained 360 days after TCRalphabeta/CD19-depleted stem cell transplant. This CDR3 reads CASSQHLEAGGGETQYF. The CDR3 bases are TGTGCCAGCAGCCAGCATCTTGAAGCGGGAGGGGGTGAGACCCAGTACTTC.